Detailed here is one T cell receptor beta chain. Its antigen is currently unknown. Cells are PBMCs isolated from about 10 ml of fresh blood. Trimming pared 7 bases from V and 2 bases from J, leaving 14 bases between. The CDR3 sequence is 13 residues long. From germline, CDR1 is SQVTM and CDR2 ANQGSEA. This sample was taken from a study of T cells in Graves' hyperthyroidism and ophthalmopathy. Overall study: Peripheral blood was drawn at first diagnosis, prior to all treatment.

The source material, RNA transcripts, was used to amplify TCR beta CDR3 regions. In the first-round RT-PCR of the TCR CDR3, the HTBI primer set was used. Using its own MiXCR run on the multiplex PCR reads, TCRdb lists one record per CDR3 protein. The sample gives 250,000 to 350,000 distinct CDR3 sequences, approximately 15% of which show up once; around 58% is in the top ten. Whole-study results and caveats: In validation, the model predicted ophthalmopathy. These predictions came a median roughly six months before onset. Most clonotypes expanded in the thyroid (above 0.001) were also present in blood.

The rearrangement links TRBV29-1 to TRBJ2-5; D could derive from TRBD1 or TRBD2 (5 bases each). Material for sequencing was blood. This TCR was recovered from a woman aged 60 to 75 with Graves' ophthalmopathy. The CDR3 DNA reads TGCAGCGCTGCCACGGGGCGGCAAGAGACCCAGTACTTC. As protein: CSAATGRQETQYF.